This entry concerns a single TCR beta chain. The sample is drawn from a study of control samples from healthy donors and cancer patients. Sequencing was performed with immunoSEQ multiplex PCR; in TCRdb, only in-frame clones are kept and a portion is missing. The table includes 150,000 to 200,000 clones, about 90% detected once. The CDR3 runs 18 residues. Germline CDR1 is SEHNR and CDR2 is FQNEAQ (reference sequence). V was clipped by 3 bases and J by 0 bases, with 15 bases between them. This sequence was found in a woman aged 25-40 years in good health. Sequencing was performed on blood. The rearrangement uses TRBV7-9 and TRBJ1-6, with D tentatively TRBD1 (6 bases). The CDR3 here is CASSFGTGLSSYNSPLHF. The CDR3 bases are TGTGCCAGCAGCTTCGGAACAGGGCTGAGCTCCTATAATTCACCCCTCCACTTT.